Listed here are 28 T cell receptor beta chains from one sample, sequenced in a study of blood T cell repertoires in COVID-19. Sequencing was performed with immunoSEQ multiplex PCR; in TCRdb, only in-frame clones are kept and a portion is missing. The sample gives under 400,000 clones, roughly nine tenths of which show up once; 2.9% is in the top ten. What was sequenced was peripheral blood. Every receptor here comes from a woman younger than 45 with COVID-19, enrolled during active disease.

The chain combines TRBV27 with TRBJ2-7; 11 bases are shared with TRBD2. Germline values: CDR1 MNHEY, CDR2 SMNVEV (reference sequence). The trim removed 5 bases at V and 2 bases at J, leaving 5 bases unmatched. CDR3 length: 15 residues. This chain's CDR3 is CASSGRLAGTYEQYF. The CDR3 DNA is TGTGCCAGCAGTGGTCGACTAGCGGGGACCTACGAGCAGTACTTC.

The V call is TRBV5-1, the J call TRBJ2-1; weak D call: TRBD1 (5 bases). Germline CDR1 and CDR2: SGHRS and YFSETQ. Trimming cost V 6 bases and J 9 bases, with 16 bases left between them. The CDR3 has 13 amino acids. CDR3 amino acids: CASTSRPDSEQFF. CDR3 DNA sequence: TGCGCCAGCACGAGTAGACCAGACAGTGAGCAGTTCTTC.

The chain employs TRBV18 and TRBJ2-7; TRBD2 is a possible D gene (6 bases). This CDR3 contains 14 residues. Trimming left V 1 base short and J 0 bases short, with 7 bases between. Germline lookup yields CDR1 KGHSH and CDR2 LQKENI. CDR3 amino acids: CASSPLGGSYEQYF. In DNA form, the CDR3 reads TGTGCCAGCTCACCACTCGGGGGCTCCTACGAGCAGTACTTC. Full variable domain (missing parts from reference TRBV18 and TRBJ2-7): NAGVMQNPRHLVRRRGQEARLRCSPMKGHSHVYWYRQLPEEGLKFMVYLQKENIIDESGMPKERFSAEFPKEGPSILRIQQVVRGDSAAYFCASSPLGGSYEQYFGPGTRLTVT.

This clone was observed a handful of times. The rearrangement uses TRBV28 and TRBJ1-5, with 8 bases fitting TRBD1. CDR1 and CDR2 from the germline V gene are MDHEN and SYDVKM. J gave up 2 bases and V 5 bases, and 5 bases lay outside the gene matches. This CDR3 is 15 amino acids long. The CDR3 bases are TGTGCCAGCAGTAGCGACAGGGGTGGCAATCAGCCCCAGCATTTT. It codes for CASSSDRGGNQPQHF.

This clone was observed many times. This rearrangement joins TRBV6-5 to TRBJ1-1; D remains ambiguous. Trimming stripped 10 bases from V and 4 bases from J, with 13 bases between. In germline, CDR1 is MNHEY, CDR2 SVGAGI. The CDR3 has 12 amino acids. Written as DNA, the CDR3 is TGTGCCACTACAAATACGGGCACTGAAGCTTTCTTT. This translates into CATTNTGTEAFF.

This clone was seen a handful of times. The chain employs TRBV24-1 and TRBJ2-1; 9 bases line up with TRBD2. CDR3 length: 16 residues. The ends lost 1 base at V and 1 base at J; junction bases unmatched: 1. Germline lookup yields CDR1 KGHDR and CDR2 SFDVKD. The CDR3 is CATSDFSGGSYNEQFF. Written as DNA, the CDR3 is TGTGCCACCAGTGATTTTAGCGGGGGATCCTACAATGAGCAGTTCTTC.

This clone was detected once. The chain is built from TRBV30 and TRBJ1-1, with TRBD1 matching over 7 bases. There are 14 residues in the CDR3. V was clipped by 5 bases and J by 2 bases; unmatched bases: 8. The germline V gene has CDR1 GTSNPN and CDR2 SVGIG (reference sequence). Here the CDR3 DNA reads TGTGCCTGGTGCCCGACAGGGTTAAACACTGAAGCTTTCTTT. Translation gives CAWCPTGLNTEAFF.

The chain uses TRBV19 and TRBJ1-6, with D maybe TRBD1 (6 bases). CDR1 is LNHDA, CDR2 SQIVND, per germline (reference sequence). With 1 base removed from V and 8 bases from J, the gap between germline ends came to 15 bases. The CDR3 spans 16 residues. The CDR3 region has the DNA TGTGCCAGTAGTATAGGGGCCAGGGGTTGGCATTCACCCCTCCACTTT. Its protein product is CASSIGARGWHSPLHF.

The CDR3 DNA sequence: TGTGCCAGCAGTGTCAGGGGTTCCGAGCAGTACTTC. Protein sequence: CASSVRGSEQYF. The chain carries TRBV2 and TRBJ2-7, with a possible D match to TRBD1 (6 bases). V lost 4 bases to trimming and J lost 6 bases, with 10 bases between them. The length of the CDR3 is 12 residues. The germline gives CDR1 SNHLY, CDR2 FYNNEI.

This rearrangement joins TRBV7-9 to TRBJ2-1, with unresolved D. From germline, CDR1 is SEHNR and CDR2 FQNEAQ (reference sequence). V was pared by 1 base and J by 5 bases, with 3 bases between. The CDR3 length is 12 residues. The DNA of the CDR3 is TGTGCCAGCAGCTTAGATAACAATGAGCAGTTCTTC. Amino acid sequence: CASSLDNNEQFF.

J is TRBJ1-2 and V is TRBV28; TRBD1 is a possible D gene (5 bases). This CDR3 contains 14 residues. Germline CDR1 reads MDHEN; CDR2 reads SYDVKM. V gave up 8 bases and J gave up 8 bases, with 21 bases separating them. This chain's CDR3 is CASSGFSPSGGYTF. CDR3 coding DNA: TGTGCCAGCTCAGGGTTTAGTCCGTCGGGCGGCTACACCTTC.

V usage is TRBV5-1 and J usage is TRBJ1-1; 7 positions agree with TRBD1. Germline V gene lookup returns CDR1 SGHRS and CDR2 YFSETQ. V dropped 3 bases and J dropped 3; count of bases not matched to a gene: 2. The CDR3 spans 13 residues. The CDR3 protein is CASSSGGHTEAFF. The CDR3 DNA reads TGCGCCAGCAGCTCAGGGGGGCACACTGAAGCTTTCTTT. Looking up the rest from reference TRBV5-1 and TRBJ1-1 gives the full variable domain: KAGVTQTPRYLIKTRGQQVTLSCSPISGHRSVSWYQQTPGQGLQFLFEYFSETQRNKGNFPGRFSGRQFSNSRSEMNVSTLELGDSALYLCASSSGGHTEAFFGQGTRLTVV.

Only one count was recorded for this clone. The chain combines TRBV19 with TRBJ2-5; no clear D gene. Germline-derived CDR1 and CDR2 are LNHDA and SQIVND (reference sequence). This CDR3 spans 13 amino acids. V was trimmed by 6 bases and J by 2 bases, leaving 10 bases between them. The CDR3 DNA reads TGTGCCAGTAGCCTCAGTTGGCAAGAGACCCAGTACTTC. This encodes CASSLSWQETQYF.

The chain employs TRBV5-1 and TRBJ2-7; 14 bases match TRBD2. Germline lookup yields CDR1 SGHRS and CDR2 YFSETQ. The CDR3 consists of 18 residues. V dropped 1 base and J dropped 0; count of bases not matched to a gene: 6. As DNA, the CDR3 is TGCGCCAGCAGCTTGAATCCTGGACTAGCGGGAGGCTCCTACGAGCAGTACTTC. Protein sequence: CASSLNPGLAGGSYEQYF.

This rearrangement joins TRBV7-9 to TRBJ2-7; D might be TRBD1 (5 bases). The CDR3 runs 14 residues. Between the trimmed V and J ends, which lost 5 bases and 4 bases, there was a span of 15 bases. Germline CDR1 SEHNR, CDR2 FQNEAQ (reference sequence). The chain's CDR3 is CASSQGWGGYEQYF. The CDR3 DNA reads TGTGCCAGCAGCCAAGGGTGGGGCGGTTACGAGCAGTACTTC.

This chain connects TRBV6-1 to TRBJ2-6; perhaps TRBD2 as D (5 bases). Trimming removed 2 bases from V and 1 base from J, with 6 bases in between. CDR1 and CDR2 (germline): MNHNS, SASEGT. This CDR3 spans 15 amino acids. In nucleotides, the CDR3 is TGTGCCAGCAGTGAACCGGGGTCTGGGGCCAACGTCCTGACTTTC. Translation: CASSEPGSGANVLTF.

The V gene is TRBV6-5, the J gene TRBJ1-6, with 9 bases lining up with TRBD1. J gave up 8 bases and V 4 bases, and 6 bases lay outside the gene matches. Germline loops: CDR1 MNHEY, CDR2 SVGAGI. This CDR3 is built from 15 residues. The CDR3 spells CASSSGQGRDSPLHF. The CDR3, as DNA: TGTGCCAGCAGTTCGGGACAGGGTCGGGATTCACCCCTCCACTTT.

This clone was recorded once. The chain has TRBV5-4 and TRBJ2-1, with TRBD2 matching 9 bases. Per the germline V gene, CDR1 is SGHNT and CDR2 is YYREEE (reference sequence). Germline trimming cut 4 bases from V and 10 bases from J; bases unmatched to any gene: 3. This CDR3 has 12 residues. The CDR3 coding sequence is TGTGCCAGCAGCCCGACTAGCGGAGAGCAGTTCTTC. It translates to CASSPTSGEQFF.

V usage is TRBV3-1 (or the pseudogene TRBV3-2) and J usage is TRBJ1-2, with D possibly TRBD1 on 5 matching bases. V lost 3 bases and J 4 bases, leaving 15 bases between the germline ends. The CDR3 consists of 15 residues. Per the germline V gene, CDR1 is LGHDT and CDR2 is YNNKEL (reference sequence). CDR3 coding DNA: TGTGCCAGCAGCCATACAGCAAAGGGGCTCTATGGCTACACCTTC. Residues: CASSHTAKGLYGYTF.

The genes are TRBV3-1 (or the pseudogene TRBV3-2) and TRBJ1-2; D may be TRBD1 (5 bases). V gave up 0 bases and J gave up 4 bases, with 15 bases separating them. This CDR3 comprises 16 residues. CDR1 LGHDT and CDR2 YNNKEL come from the germline V gene (reference sequence). CDR3 region: CASSQDERGGGYGYTF. CDR3 coding DNA: TGTGCCAGCAGCCAAGATGAAAGGGGCGGCGGCTATGGCTACACCTTC.

This chain uses TRBV3-1 (or the pseudogene TRBV3-2) with TRBJ2-7; D not resolved. V lost 6 bases and J lost 6, with 15 bases in between. Germline V lookup: CDR1 LGHDT, CDR2 YNNKEL (reference sequence). This CDR3 contains 13 residues. The CDR3 sequence: CASSVGLTREQYF. Written as DNA, the CDR3 is TGTGCCAGCAGTGTGGGCCTGACGCGCGAGCAGTACTTC.

J is TRBJ2-5 and V is TRBV3-1 (or the pseudogene TRBV3-2); the match to TRBD2 covers 7 bases. The CDR3 loop spans 14 amino acids. Per germline, CDR1 LGHDT and CDR2 YNNKEL (reference sequence). The J segment lost 9 bases and the V segment lost 0 bases, leaving 7 bases of the junction unmatched. The CDR3 loop is CASSQDAGVRPQYF. In nucleotides, the CDR3 is TGTGCCAGCAGCCAAGACGCGGGAGTCAGACCCCAGTACTTC.

The chain combines TRBV28 with TRBJ2-7; 8 nucleotides agree with TRBD1. V shed 7 bases and J 3 bases; nucleotides not matched to a gene: 8. The germline V gene encodes CDR1 MDHEN and CDR2 SYDVKM. There are 14 residues in the CDR3. Written as DNA, the CDR3 is TGTGCCAGCACGCACGGACAGGGCGTCTACGAGCAGTACTTC. It translates to CASTHGQGVYEQYF.

This chain connects TRBV30 to TRBJ1-5, with D tentatively TRBD1 (6 bases). There are 17 residues in the CDR3. Germline V gene data show CDR1 as GTSNPN and CDR2 as SVGIG (reference sequence). Trimming cost V 1 base and J 1 base, with 17 bases left between them. The CDR3 here is CAWSANRVPLSNQPQHF. The CDR3 DNA is TGTGCCTGGAGTGCCAACAGGGTCCCCCTGAGCAATCAGCCCCAGCATTTT.

The chain is built from TRBV6-5 and TRBJ1-5; 8 bases agree with TRBD1. Trimming removed 8 bases from V and 2 bases from J; junction bases left unmatched: 8. From germline, CDR1 is MNHEY and CDR2 SVGAGI. The CDR3 spans 15 residues. In DNA, the CDR3 is TGTGCCAGCCTGATCAAGACAGGGGGCAATCAGCCCCAGCATTTT. This sequence encodes CASLIKTGGNQPQHF.

This chain uses TRBV2 with TRBJ2-7, with 8 bases lining up with TRBD2. The CDR3 loop spans 15 amino acids. CDR1 is SNHLY and CDR2 is FYNNEI in the germline V gene. Trimming removed 1 base from V and 3 bases from J; junction bases left unmatched: 5. In nucleotides, the CDR3 is TGTGCCAGCAGTGAAGAACGACTAGCGAGCTACGAGCAGTACTTC. As protein: CASSEERLASYEQYF.

The rearrangement joins TRBV10-3 to TRBJ2-3; D may be TRBD2 (5 bases). The CDR3 has 14 residues. The germline V gene encodes CDR1 ENHRY and CDR2 SYGVKD. V lost 4 bases, J lost 4 bases, and 12 bases lay in between. In nucleotides, the CDR3 is TGTGCCATCAGTGTCCCGGGGATGGCAGATACGCAGTATTTT. Translating it yields CAISVPGMADTQYF.

Points on this clone: The identical CDR3 is also encoded by other nucleotide sequences in the sample. This chain uses TRBV25-1 with TRBJ2-5; D is possibly TRBD1 (5 bases). Germline V gene sequence: CDR1 MGHDK, CDR2 SYGVNS. The CDR3 is 11 amino acids. V gave up 5 bases and J gave up 4 bases, with 5 bases separating them. In nucleotides, the CDR3 is TGTGCCAGCAGTAGGGGAGAGACCCAGTACTTC. It codes for CASSRGETQYF.